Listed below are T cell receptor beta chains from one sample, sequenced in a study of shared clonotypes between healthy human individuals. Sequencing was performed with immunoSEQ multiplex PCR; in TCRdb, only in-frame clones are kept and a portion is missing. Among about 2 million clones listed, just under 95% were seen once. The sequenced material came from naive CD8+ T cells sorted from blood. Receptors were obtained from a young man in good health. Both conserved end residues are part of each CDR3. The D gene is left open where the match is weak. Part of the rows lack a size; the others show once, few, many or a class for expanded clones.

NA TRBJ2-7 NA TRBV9 CASGRGVEQYF TGTGCCAGCGGGCGGGGCGTTGAGCAGTACTTC
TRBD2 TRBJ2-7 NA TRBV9 CASSLRGVSYEQYF TGTGCCAGCAGCTTGCGGGGGGTGTCCTACGAGCAGTACTTC
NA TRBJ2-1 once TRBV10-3 CAISEGLGLILEQFF TGTGCCATCAGTGAAGGGCTGGGGTTGATATTGGAGCAGTTCTTC
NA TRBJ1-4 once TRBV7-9 CASSLGGQNEKLFF TGTGCCAGCAGCTTAGGGGGCCAGAATGAAAAACTGTTTTTT
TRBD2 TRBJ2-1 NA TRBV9 CASSASRGDNEQFF TGTGCCAGCAGCGCATCGCGGGGGGACAATGAGCAGTTCTTC
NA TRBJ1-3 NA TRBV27 CASSLWGGDSGNTIYF TGTGCCAGCAGTTTATGGGGCGGCGACTCTGGAAACACCATATATTTT
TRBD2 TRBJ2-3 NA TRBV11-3 CPNRGGTSGFDTDTQYF TGTCCAAATCGAGGAGGGACTAGCGGGTTTGACACAGATACGCAGTATTTT
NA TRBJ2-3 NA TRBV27 CASSWSGDANTQYF TGTGCCAGCAGTTGGAGCGGAGATGCGAATACGCAGTATTTT
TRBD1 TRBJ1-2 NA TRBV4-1 CASSQDGQEYNYGYTF TGCGCCAGCAGCCAAGATGGACAGGAGTATAACTATGGCTACACCTTC
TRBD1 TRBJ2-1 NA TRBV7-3 CASSTGQGEKDEQFF TGTGCCAGCAGCACCGGACAGGGGGAAAAGGATGAGCAGTTCTTC
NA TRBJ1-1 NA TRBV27 CASSLQGSTEAFF TGTGCCAGCAGTCTTCAGGGAAGCACTGAAGCTTTCTTT
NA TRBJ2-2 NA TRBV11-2 CASSLDQGFGELFF TGTGCCAGCAGCTTAGATCAGGGCTTCGGGGAGCTGTTTTTT
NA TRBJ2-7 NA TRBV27 CASSVDRFSYEQYF TGTGCCAGCAGCGTCGACAGGTTCTCCTACGAGCAGTACTTC
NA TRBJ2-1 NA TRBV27 CASSRFSSSNNEQFF TGTGCCAGCAGTCGCTTTTCTAGCTCCAACAATGAGCAGTTCTTC
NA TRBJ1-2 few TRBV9 CASSVGYGYTF TGTGCCAGCAGCGTAGGCTATGGCTACACCTTC
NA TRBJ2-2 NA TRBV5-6 CASSLAWAGELFF TGTGCCAGCAGCTTAGCGTGGGCCGGGGAGCTGTTTTTT
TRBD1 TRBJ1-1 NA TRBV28 CASSLPQGGNTEAFF TGTGCCAGCAGTTTACCACAGGGGGGGAACACTGAAGCTTTCTTT
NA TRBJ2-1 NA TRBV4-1 CASSQAHNEQFF TGCGCCAGCAGCCAAGCGCACAATGAGCAGTTCTTC
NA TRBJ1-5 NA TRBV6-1 CASSEFIGNLGQPQHF TGTGCCAGCAGTGAATTTATTGGGAATTTGGGTCAGCCCCAGCATTTT
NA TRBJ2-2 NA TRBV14 CASSQVMDRSTGELFF TGTGCCAGCAGCCAAGTAATGGACCGAAGTACCGGGGAGCTGTTTTTT
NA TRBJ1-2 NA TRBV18 CASSPLDRVNYGYTF TGTGCCAGCTCACCACTGGACAGAGTAAACTATGGCTACACCTTC
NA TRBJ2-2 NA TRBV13 CASSFGTHRDGGELFF TGTGCCAGCAGCTTCGGCACCCACAGGGACGGCGGGGAGCTGTTTTTT
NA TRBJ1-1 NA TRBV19 CASSKDPDQWRDTEAFF TGTGCCAGTAGTAAGGATCCGGACCAGTGGCGCGACACTGAAGCTTTCTTT
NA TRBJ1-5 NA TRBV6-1 CASSEAFEGSNQPQHF TGTGCCAGCAGTGAAGCTTTTGAGGGAAGCAATCAGCCCCAGCATTTT
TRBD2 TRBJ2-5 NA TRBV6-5 CASSYLAGDQETQYF TGTGCCAGCAGTTATCTCGCGGGAGATCAAGAGACCCAGTACTTC
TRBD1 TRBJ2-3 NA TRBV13 CASSPKAGTGFPDTQYF TGTGCCAGCAGTCCCAAAGCCGGGACAGGGTTCCCAGATACGCAGTATTTT
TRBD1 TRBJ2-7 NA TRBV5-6 CASTRTGEGEQYF TGTGCCAGCACCCGGACAGGGGAGGGAGAGCAGTACTTC
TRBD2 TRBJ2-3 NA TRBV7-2 CASSSQASGVLDTQYF TGTGCCAGCAGCTCCCAAGCTAGCGGGGTCCTGGATACGCAGTATTTT
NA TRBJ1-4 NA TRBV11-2 CASSPIPGGLGEKLFF TGTGCCAGCAGCCCTATCCCCGGAGGGTTAGGAGAAAAACTGTTTTTT
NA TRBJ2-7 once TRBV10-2 CATSVGVEQYF TGCGCCACTAGCGTTGGGGTCGAGCAGTACTTC
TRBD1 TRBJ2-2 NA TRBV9 CASGRGQGTGELFF TGTGCCAGTGGAAGGGGGCAGGGCACCGGGGAGCTGTTTTTT
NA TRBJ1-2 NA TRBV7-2 CASSSPGLSYGYTF TGTGCCAGCAGCTCCCCGGGACTTAGCTATGGCTACACCTTC
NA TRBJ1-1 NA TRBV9 CASSVETGNTEAFF TGTGCCAGCAGCGTAGAAACGGGGAACACTGAAGCTTTCTTT
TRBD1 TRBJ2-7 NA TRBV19 CATSTGFGDEQYF TGTGCCACCTCGACAGGGTTCGGGGACGAGCAGTACTTC
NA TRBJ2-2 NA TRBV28 CASRPLSGVTGELFF TGTGCCAGCAGACCATTATCGGGGGTCACCGGGGAGCTGTTTTTT
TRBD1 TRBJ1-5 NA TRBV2 CASLGDSEQPQHF TGTGCCAGCCTGGGGGACAGTGAACAGCCCCAGCATTTT
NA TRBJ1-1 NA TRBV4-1 CASSQVGWASTEAFF TGCGCCAGCAGCCAGGTAGGGTGGGCAAGCACTGAAGCTTTCTTT
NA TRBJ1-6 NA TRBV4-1 CASSQVEGRTYSPLHF TGCGCCAGCAGCCAAGTCGAGGGGCGCACCTATTCACCCCTCCACTTT
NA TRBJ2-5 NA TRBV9 CASSVAAPTGTQYF TGTGCCAGCAGCGTAGCGGCCCCGACGGGGACCCAGTACTTC
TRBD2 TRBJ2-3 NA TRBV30 CAWSWGGSTDTQYF TGTGCCTGGAGTTGGGGAGGGAGCACAGATACGCAGTATTTT
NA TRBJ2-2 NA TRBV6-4 CASSEQGSNGELFF TGTGCCAGCAGTGAACAGGGAAGTAACGGGGAGCTGTTTTTT
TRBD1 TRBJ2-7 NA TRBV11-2 CASSLDMKGQAITYCEQYF TGTGCCAGCAGCTTAGATATGAAGGGACAGGCGATTACGTACTGCGAGCAGTACTTC
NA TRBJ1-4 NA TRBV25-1 CASSEYVEKLFF TGTGCCAGCAGTGAATACGTGGAAAAACTGTTTTTT
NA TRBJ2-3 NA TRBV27 CASSVLDPLGDTQYF TGTGCCAGCAGTGTCTTGGATCCGCTGGGAGATACGCAGTATTTT
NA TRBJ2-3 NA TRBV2 CASSEEGQTDTQYF TGTGCCAGCAGTGAAGAGGGCCAAACAGATACGCAGTATTTT
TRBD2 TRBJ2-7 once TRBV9 CASSVGGGGAYEQYF TGTGCCAGCAGCGTAGGTGGCGGGGGGGCCTACGAGCAGTACTTC
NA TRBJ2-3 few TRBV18 CASSPAGTFTDTQYF TGTGCCAGCTCACCAGCAGGAACCTTCACAGATACGCAGTATTTT
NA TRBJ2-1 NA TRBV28 CASSLTTYNEQFF TGTGCCAGCAGTTTAACTACTTACAATGAGCAGTTCTTC
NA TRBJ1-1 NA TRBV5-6 CASSLVQDFMNTEAFF TGTGCCAGCAGCTTGGTGCAGGACTTCATGAACACTGAAGCTTTCTTT
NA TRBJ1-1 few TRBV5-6 CASSYQVNTEAFF TGTGCCAGCAGCTATCAGGTGAACACTGAAGCTTTCTTT
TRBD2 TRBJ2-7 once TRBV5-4 CASSEGLAGFTYEQYF TGTGCCAGCAGCGAGGGACTAGCGGGGTTTACCTACGAGCAGTACTTC
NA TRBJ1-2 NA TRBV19 CASSIDLRGLDGYTF TGTGCCAGTAGTATAGACCTCCGGGGACTGGATGGCTACACCTTC
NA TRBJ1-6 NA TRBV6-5 CASSPGATLGSPLHF TGTGCCAGCAGTCCTGGGGCGACACTGGGTTCACCCCTCCACTTT
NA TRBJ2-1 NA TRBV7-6 CASSRFGGEQFF TGTGCCAGCTCCCGGTTCGGGGGTGAGCAGTTCTTC
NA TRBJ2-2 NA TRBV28 CASSFGGRDTGELFF TGTGCCAGCAGTTTCGGGGGCCGGGACACCGGGGAGCTGTTTTTT
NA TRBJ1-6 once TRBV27 CASSLLGNSPLHF TGTGCCAGCAGTTTACTGGGTAATTCACCCCTCCACTTT
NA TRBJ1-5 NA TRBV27 CASSSTDSNQPQHF TGTGCCAGCAGTTCTACGGATAGCAATCAGCCCCAGCATTTT
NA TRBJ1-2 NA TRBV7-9 CASSLGEAGGGYTF TGTGCCAGCAGCTTAGGCGAGGCCGGCGGTGGCTACACCTTC
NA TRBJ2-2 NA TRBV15 CATSRVNTGELFF TGTGCCACCAGCAGAGTTAACACCGGGGAGCTGTTTTTT